These T cell receptor beta chains were read from a single sample in a study of tumor and adjacent non-tumor tissue in lung cancer. One entry per CDR3 protein results from TCRdb running MiXCR on the multiplex PCR reads. The sample consists of 60,000 to 95,000 distinct CDR3 sequences, around four fifths of them appearing once. Source material: lung tumor tissue. The source of these receptors is a woman aged 45-65 years with non-small cell lung cancer. The CDR3 runs from the conserved cysteine through the conserved F or W. D genes are given only for firm matches. Not every row has a clone size; where given, it reads once, few, many or a size class.

>TRBV7-9|TRBD2|once|TRBJ2-1
TGTGCTAGCAGCTCGCCACCTGGGACTAGCGGGGGACTCAATGGGCAGTTCTTC
CASSSPPGTSGGLNGQFF
>TRBV11-1|.|.|TRBJ2-7
TGTGCCAGCAGCTATTCCAGGGGGCGGCGGGAGGCTGAGCAGTACTTC
CASSYSRGRREAEQYF
>TRBV12-3/TRBV12-4|TRBD1|.|TRBJ1-4
TGTGCCAGCAGTTCCGCGACAGGGATTAGCGAAAAACTGTTTTTT
CASSSATGISEKLFF
>TRBV6-6|.|.|TRBJ1-4
TGTGCCAACAGTTCTTCCTTAACTAATGAAAAACTGTTTTTT
CANSSSLTNEKLFF
>TRBV29-1|.|.|TRBJ2-3
TGCAATGTTTCTAGGGGGAGAGAGTCAGATACGCAGTATTTT
CNVSRGRESDTQYF
>TRBV12-3/TRBV12-4|.|.|TRBJ2-1
TGTGTCAGCAGTTTATACGGGGCTAATGAGCAGTTCTTC
CVSSLYGANEQFF
>TRBV11-2|TRBD1|.|TRBJ2-3
TGTGCCAGCATCTTTGGGACAGAACGCACAGATACGCAGTGTTTT
CASIFGTERTDTQCF
>TRBV5-4|.|once|TRBJ2-7
TGTGCCAGCAGCTTGGGCCGGGACAACTCCTGCGAGCAGTACTTC
CASSLGRDNSCEQYF
>TRBV6-1|.|many|TRBJ1-2
TGTGCCAGCATTAAGGGGGACTCTAACTATGGCTACACCTTC
CASIKGDSNYGYTF
>TRBV11-2|TRBD2|once|TRBJ2-7
TGTGTCAGCAGCTTAGGAGGGCTAGCGGGAATCGGCGAGCACTACTTC
CVSSLGGLAGIGEHYF
>TRBV7-9|TRBD2|many|TRBJ2-2
TGTGCCAGCAGCTTATACGGACTAGCATTCGCCGGGGAGCTGTTTTTT
CASSLYGLAFAGELFF
>TRBV10-3|TRBD2|.|TRBJ2-1
TGTGCCATCAGTGAGTCGGGGACTAGGGGCTACAATGAGCAGTTATTC
CAISESGTRGYNEQLF